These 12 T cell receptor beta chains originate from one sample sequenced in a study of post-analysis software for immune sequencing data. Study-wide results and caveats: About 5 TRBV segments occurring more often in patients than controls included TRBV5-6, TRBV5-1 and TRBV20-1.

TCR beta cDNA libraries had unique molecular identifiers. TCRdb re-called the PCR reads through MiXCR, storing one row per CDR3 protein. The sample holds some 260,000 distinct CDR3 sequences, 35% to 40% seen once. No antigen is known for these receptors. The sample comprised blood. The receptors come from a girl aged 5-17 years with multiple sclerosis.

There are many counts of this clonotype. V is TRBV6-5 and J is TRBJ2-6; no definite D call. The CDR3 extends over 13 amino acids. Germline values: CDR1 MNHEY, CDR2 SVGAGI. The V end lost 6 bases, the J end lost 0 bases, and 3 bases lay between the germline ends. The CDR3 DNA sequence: TGTGCCAGCAGCCGCTCTGGGGCCAACGTCCTGACTTTC. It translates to CASSRSGANVLTF.

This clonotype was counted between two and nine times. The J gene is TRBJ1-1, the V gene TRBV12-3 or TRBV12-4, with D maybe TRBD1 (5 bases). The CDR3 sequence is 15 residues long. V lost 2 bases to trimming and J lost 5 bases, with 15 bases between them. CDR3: CASSLIVGRDTEAFF. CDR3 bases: TGTGCCAGCAGTTTAATTGTGGGCAGGGATACTGAAGCTTTCTTT.

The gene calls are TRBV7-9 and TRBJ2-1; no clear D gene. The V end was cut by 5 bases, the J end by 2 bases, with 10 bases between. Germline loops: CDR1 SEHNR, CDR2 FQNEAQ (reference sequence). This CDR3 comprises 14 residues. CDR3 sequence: CASSMMGTYNEQFF. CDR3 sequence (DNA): TGTGCCAGCAGCATGATGGGAACCTACAATGAGCAGTTCTTC. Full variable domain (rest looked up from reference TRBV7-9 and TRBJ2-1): DTGVSQNPRHKITKRGQNVTFRCDPISEHNRLYWYRQTLGQGPEFLTYFQNEAQLEKSRLLSDRFSAERPKGSFSTLEIQRTEQGDSAMYLCASSMMGTYNEQFFGPGTRLTVL.

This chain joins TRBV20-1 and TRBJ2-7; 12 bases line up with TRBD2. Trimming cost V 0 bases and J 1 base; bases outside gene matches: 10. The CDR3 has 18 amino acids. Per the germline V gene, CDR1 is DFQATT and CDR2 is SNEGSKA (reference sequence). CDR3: CSARDPTSGGRGSYEQYF. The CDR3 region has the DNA TGCAGTGCTAGAGATCCGACTAGCGGGGGCCGGGGTTCCTACGAGCAGTACTTC.

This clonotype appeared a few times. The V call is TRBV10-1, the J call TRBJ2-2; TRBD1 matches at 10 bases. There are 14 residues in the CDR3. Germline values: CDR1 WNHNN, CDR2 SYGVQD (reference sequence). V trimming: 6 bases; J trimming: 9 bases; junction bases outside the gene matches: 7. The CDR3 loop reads CASREGTGVRELFF. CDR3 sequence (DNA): TGCGCCAGCAGGGAGGGGACAGGGGTCAGGGAGCTGTTTTTT.

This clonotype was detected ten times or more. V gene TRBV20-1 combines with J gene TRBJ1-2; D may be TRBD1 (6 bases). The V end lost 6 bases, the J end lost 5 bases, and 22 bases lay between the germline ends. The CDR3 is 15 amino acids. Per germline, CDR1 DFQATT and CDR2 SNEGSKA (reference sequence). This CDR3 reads CSAYDVGQPSYGYTF. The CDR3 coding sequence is TGCAGTGCGTATGATGTCGGACAGCCAAGTTATGGCTACACCTTC.

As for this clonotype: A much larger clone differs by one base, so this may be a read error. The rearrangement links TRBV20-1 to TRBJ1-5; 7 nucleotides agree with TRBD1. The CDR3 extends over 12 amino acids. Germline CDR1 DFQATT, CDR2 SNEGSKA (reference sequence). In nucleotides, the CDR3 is TGCAGGGCTAGACAGGGAAATCAGCCCCAGCATTTT. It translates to CRARQGNQPQHF.

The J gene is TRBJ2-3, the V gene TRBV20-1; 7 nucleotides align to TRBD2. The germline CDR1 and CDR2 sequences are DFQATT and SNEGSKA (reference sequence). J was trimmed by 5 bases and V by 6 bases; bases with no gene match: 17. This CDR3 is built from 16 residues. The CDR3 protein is CSANAVLPSGGDTQYF. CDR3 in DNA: TGCAGTGCCAATGCCGTACTCCCTAGCGGTGGAGATACGCAGTATTTT.

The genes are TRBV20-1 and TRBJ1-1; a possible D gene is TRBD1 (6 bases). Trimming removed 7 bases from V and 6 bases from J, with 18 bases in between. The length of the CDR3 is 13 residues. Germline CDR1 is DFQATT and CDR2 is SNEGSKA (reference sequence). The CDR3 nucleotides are TGCAGTGGAAGACAGGCTCCGTGGTCTGAAGCTTTCTTT. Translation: CSGRQAPWSEAFF.

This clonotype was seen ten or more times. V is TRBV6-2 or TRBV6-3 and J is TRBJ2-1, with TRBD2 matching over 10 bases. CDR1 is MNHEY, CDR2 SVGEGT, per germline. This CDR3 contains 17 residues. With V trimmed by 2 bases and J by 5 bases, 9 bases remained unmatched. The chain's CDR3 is CASSYRPGLAVNNEQFF. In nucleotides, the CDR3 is TGTGCCAGCAGTTACCGTCCCGGACTAGCGGTGAACAATGAGCAGTTCTTC.

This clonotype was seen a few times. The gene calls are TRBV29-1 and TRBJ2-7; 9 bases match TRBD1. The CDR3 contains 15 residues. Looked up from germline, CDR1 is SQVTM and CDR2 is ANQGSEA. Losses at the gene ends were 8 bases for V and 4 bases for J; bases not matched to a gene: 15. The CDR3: CSRATWGQGAYEQYF. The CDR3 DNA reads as TGCAGCCGCGCCACGTGGGGACAGGGAGCATACGAGCAGTACTTC.

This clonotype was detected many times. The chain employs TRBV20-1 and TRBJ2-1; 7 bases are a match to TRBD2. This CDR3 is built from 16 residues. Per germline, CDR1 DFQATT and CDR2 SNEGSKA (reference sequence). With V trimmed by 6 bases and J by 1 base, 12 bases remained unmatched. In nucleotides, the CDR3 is TGCAGTGCCCCGGCCGGCGGGGGTGGGTCCTACAATGAGCAGTTCTTC. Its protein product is CSAPAGGGGSYNEQFF.